This TCR beta chain was profiled in a study of neurological immune-mediated disorders. The CDR3 contains 14 residues. V trimming: 0 bases; J trimming: 4 bases; junction bases outside the gene matches: 5. Germline loops: CDR1 DFQATT, CDR2 SNEGSKA (reference sequence). This clonotype has ten or more counts. TCRdb analysed the 5' RACE reads with MiXCR anew, one entry per CDR3 protein. The table shows about 35,000 distinct CDR3 sequences, with 3% to 4% occurring only once. This TCR was sampled from a man aged 25 to 40 with multiple sclerosis. The chain is built from TRBV20-1 and TRBJ1-1; 7 positions agree with TRBD1. Sequencing input: PBMCs. This CDR3 reads CSAREDRVVTEAFF. CDR3 sequence (DNA): TGCAGTGCTAGAGAAGACAGGGTGGTCACTGAAGCTTTCTTT.